The sequence of this T cell receptor beta chain was determined in a study of blood T cell repertoires in COVID-19. Overall study: Material from acute and convalescent COVID-19 was sourced from the United States, Italy and Spain. T cells, B-cell-depleted T cells, or PBMCs supplied cDNA or gDNA.

Sequenced by immunoSEQ multiplex PCR; TCRdb stores in-frame clones only, minus some. The repertoire has about 480,000 clones, around 89% of them found once; the top ten carry over 4%. Only a few counts were recorded for this clone. The CDR3 has 14 amino acids. Sequencing was carried out using peripheral blood. This clonotype originated in a woman in her 30s with acute or convalescent COVID-19. The V gene is TRBV21-1, the J gene TRBJ1-5; the table assigns TRBD1, which was not confirmed against the DNA. TRBV21-1 is tagged as a pseudogene. The CDR3: CASSTSYSNQPQHF. CDR3 DNA sequence: TGTGCCAGCAGCACCAGTTATAGCAATCAGCCCCAGCATTTT.